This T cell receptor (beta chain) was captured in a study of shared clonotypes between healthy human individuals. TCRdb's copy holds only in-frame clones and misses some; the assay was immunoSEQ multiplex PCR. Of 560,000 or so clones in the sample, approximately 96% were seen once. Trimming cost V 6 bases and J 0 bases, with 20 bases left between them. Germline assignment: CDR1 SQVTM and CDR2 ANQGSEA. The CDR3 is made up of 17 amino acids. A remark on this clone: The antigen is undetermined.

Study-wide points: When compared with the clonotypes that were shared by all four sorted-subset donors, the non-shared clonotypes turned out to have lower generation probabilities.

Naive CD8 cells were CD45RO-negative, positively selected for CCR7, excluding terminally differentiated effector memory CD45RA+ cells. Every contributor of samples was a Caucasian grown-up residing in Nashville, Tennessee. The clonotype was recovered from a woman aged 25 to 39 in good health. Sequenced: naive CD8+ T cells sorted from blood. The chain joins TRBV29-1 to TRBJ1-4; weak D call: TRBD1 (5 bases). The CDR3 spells CSVEVPLGPATNEKLFF. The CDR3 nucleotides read TGCAGCGTGGAGGTACCGCTGGGGCCGGCAACTAATGAAAAACTGTTTTTT.